This record covers a single T cell receptor beta chain. Its specificity is not known. The table came from immunoSEQ multiplex PCR; TCRdb's copy has only in-frame clones and leaves some out. There are some 120,000 clones in the sample; approximately 85% occur only once, and about 9.8% lies in the top ten. This record comes from a study of T cell responses to AZD1222 COVID-19 vaccine. Study details: Pooling covered second doses at about 4 or about 12 weeks.

V lost 5 bases, J lost 6 bases, and 5 bases stayed unmatched. The CDR3 runs 13 residues. Findings and limits, study-wide: Clonal diversity may have been underestimated in mostly white British donors. CD4 TCRs associated with vaccination spanned spike, dominating at 160-218 and 743-854. Breadth and depth of Spike-specific TCRs rose after two AZD1222 doses.

The sequence was collected from an adult in good health. The sample was peripheral blood, taken on day 0 of AZD1222 vaccination. The J gene is TRBJ1-2, the V gene TRBV12-3 or TRBV12-4; 8 bases are a match to TRBD1. The CDR3 sequence is CASSEGQGHGYTF. CDR3 bases: TGTGCCAGCAGTGAAGGACAGGGTCATGGCTACACCTTC.